The entry that follows covers one TCR beta chain sequence. Its recognized antigen is unknown. No much larger clone is present one base from it, and per-base qualities are unavailable. These data belong to a study of Graves' ophthalmopathy and Graves' hyperthyroidism listed by TCRdb under 2018. Concerning the study at large: Hyperthyroidism was defined as stable when no progression to ophthalmopathy occurred within 18 months of follow-up. The study used signatures of the TCR beta repertoire to tell Graves' ophthalmopathy apart from Graves' hyperthyroidism and to predict which patients would progress to ophthalmopathy. In total, 135 blood samples were TCR-sequenced: approximately 42 ophthalmopathy, some 72 hyperthyroidism and about 17 hyperthyroidism-to-ophthalmopathy patients. A discovery set of 90 to 100 patients (43 ophthalmopathy, about 58 stable hyperthyroidism) was enrolled to explore V-J signatures distinguishing ophthalmopathy from hyperthyroidism. For independent validation, a separate cohort was made up of approximately 19 hyperthyroidism patients plus 17 patients who later progressed from hyperthyroidism to ophthalmopathy. In roughly 6 hyperthyroidism patients, T-cell repertoires of thyroid tissue and blood were compared. Once sampling was done, hyperthyroidism patients were given methimazole at a starting dose of 30 mg daily, while ophthalmopathy patients were given high-dose intravenous methylprednisolone. Broader findings and caveats from the paper: Sample size was not predetermined statistically, and investigators were not blinded to group allocation. Ophthalmopathy was separated from stable hyperthyroidism by the 13-signature model with 87.88% sensitivity and just under 84% specificity in cross-validation and with 80%/75% in the test set. Most of the expanded thyroid clonotypes with a frequency above 0.001 were also detected in blood, and it was suggested that the thyroid immune response may be reflected by blood repertoires. In validation, the model predicted ophthalmopathy progression with 55% to 71% sensitivity and about 77% specificity; around twelve predicted patients were CT-confirmed with GO in a median of approximately six months.

For repertoire sequencing, the TCR beta CDR3 regions were amplified from RNA transcripts. HTBI primers and the Qiagen OneStep RT-PCR kit were used in a first-round RT-PCR, which was followed by a second-round multiplex PCR, size selection and purification. The libraries underwent paired-end sequencing with 100 bp reads on an Illumina HiSeq2000. Concerning the study's data processing: SOAPnuke was used to process the reads, throwing out any read that had adapters, had uncalled bases, had a mean Phred below 15, or lacked an exact constant-primer or identifier match. COPE v1.2.5 was used to merge the high-quality paired reads. Each unique nucleotide sequence was defined as a clonotype, and clonotypes were aligned to IMGT TRB V, D and J references with MiTCR v1.1. The analysis was limited to V-J combinations with a frequency above 0.0001, which together covered approximately 99% of the repertoires. For each V-J combination, a TCR clonal expansion and chaos score was defined as F50 clonal expansion divided by the chaos observed in the TCRdist matrix. Features were reduced by Welch's t-statistics and random forest to around 14 V-J combinations, which fed a naive Bayes classifier. Thyroid-blood repertoire similarity was quantified with the Morisita-Horn index. TCRdb reprocessing: public reads trimmed at Q25 with fastp, clones called with MiXCR, in-frame beta chains kept. Each CDR3 protein gets just one entry, which takes the most common genes and DNA from the rows behind it. These V and J calls are TCRdb output, not the study's own analysis. This sample holds around 1,200,000 distinct CDR3 sequences; 35% to 40% were observed only once. Jointly, the top ten make up 8.5% to 14% of the sample.

Hyperthyroidism patients were newly diagnosed, with disease duration under 2 months, and aged 18 to 65 years. Patients were excluded if they had other autoimmune diseases, uncontrolled infections, pregnancy or lactation. Diagnosis was based on clinical symptoms, serum thyroxine, TRAb, thyroid ultrasound and orbital computed tomography. Trizol reagent was used to extract the total RNA, and its quality was then checked on an Agilent 2100 Bioanalyzer. The junction shows trimming of 3 bases on V and 5 bases on J, plus 12 bases between the germline ends. Inclusive of the bounding cysteine and phenylalanine, the CDR3 is 14 residues long. The sequence is cut down to CDR3 DNA, 42 bases in frame from base 1. CDR1 and CDR2 were assigned from the germline V gene as KGHDR and SFDVKD.

Material: peripheral blood or thyroid tissue (not recorded which). The TCR comes from an adult man with Graves' hyperthyroidism. The chain was built from TRBV24-1 and TRBJ2-5; tentative D gene TRBD2, with 5 bases matching. Here is the DNA: TGTGCCACCAGTGATCGGGGATCGAAGGAGACCCAGTACTTC. Translation gives CATSDRGSKETQYF.